The 8 T cell receptor beta chains presented below share a single source sample, sequenced in a study of blood T cell repertoires in COVID-19. Profiled with immunoSEQ multiplex PCR; TCRdb holds only in-frame clones, not every one. The table records about 270,000 clones, 85% to 90% of them present only once. What was sequenced was PBMCs or T cells enriched from blood (not recorded which). The receptors were sampled from a woman aged 30 to 39 with acute COVID-19.

The V and J genes are TRBV18 and TRBJ1-5; tentative D call: TRBD1 (5 bases). Trimming took 2 bases from V and 1 from J, leaving 15 bases between them. Germline loops: CDR1 KGHSH, CDR2 LQKENI. The CDR3 loop spans 17 amino acids. This CDR3 is CASSPGWGGLSNQPQHF. CDR3 nucleotide sequence: TGTGCCAGCTCACCAGGTTGGGGGGGTTTGAGCAATCAGCCCCAGCATTTT. The entire variable domain, with the rest obtained from reference TRBV18 and TRBJ1-5, is as follows: NAGVMQNPRHLVRRRGQEARLRCSPMKGHSHVYWYRQLPEEGLKFMVYLQKENIIDESGMPKERFSAEFPKEGPSILRIQQVVRGDSAAYFCASSPGWGGLSNQPQHFGDGTRLSIL.

The chain has TRBV28 and TRBJ2-7; unclear D gene. V lost 4 bases and J lost 2, with 3 bases in between. This CDR3 comprises 11 residues. Per germline, CDR1 MDHEN and CDR2 SYDVKM. This chain's CDR3 is CASSSPYEQYF. In nucleotides, the CDR3 is TGTGCCAGCAGTTCTCCCTACGAGCAGTACTTC. Drawing the rest from reference TRBV28 and TRBJ2-7, the complete variable domain is DVKVTQSSRYLVKRTGEKVFLECVQDMDHENMFWYRQDPGLGLRLIYFSYDVKMKEKGDIPEGYSVSREKKERFSLILESASTNQTSMYLCASSSPYEQYFGPGTRLTVT.

The chain is built from TRBV4-3 and TRBJ2-3, with TRBD1 as a possible D gene (5 bases). V was clipped by 1 base and J by 3 bases, with 8 bases between them. The CDR3 loop spans 14 amino acids. Germline CDR1 reads LGHNA; CDR2 reads YSLEER. Here the CDR3 DNA reads TGCGCCAGCAGCCAAGTACCAGGGACAGATACGCAGTATTTT. Protein: CASSQVPGTDTQYF.

This sequence joins TRBV19 and TRBJ2-7; TRBD2 agrees at 7 bases. Trimming took 6 bases from V and 3 from J; bases not matched to a gene: 11. The germline gives CDR1 LNHDA, CDR2 SQIVND (reference sequence). This CDR3 comprises 15 residues. CDR3: CASRPSGLADYEQYF. The CDR3 DNA follows: TGTGCCAGTAGACCGTCCGGGCTAGCGGACTACGAGCAGTACTTC. Combining the CDR3 with reference TRBV19 and TRBJ2-7 gives the whole variable domain DGGITQSPKYLFRKEGQNVTLSCEQNLNHDAMYWYRQDPGQGLRLIYYSQIVNDFQKGDIAEGYSVSREKKESFPLTVTSAQKNPTAFYLCASRPSGLADYEQYFGPGTRLTVT.

V usage is TRBV12-3 or TRBV12-4 and J usage is TRBJ2-1, with TRBD2 matching over 7 bases. The junction had 3 bases not matched to a gene; V was cut back by 6 bases and J by 7 bases. The CDR3 is made up of 12 amino acids. The CDR3 is CASSGAGNEQFF. CDR3 DNA sequence: TGTGCCAGCAGCGGAGCGGGGAATGAGCAGTTCTTC.

This chain joins TRBV4-1 and TRBJ1-5; TRBD1 matches at 10 bases. From germline, CDR1 is MGHRA and CDR2 YSYEKL. CDR3 length: 15 residues. The V segment lost 4 bases and the J segment 5 bases; nucleotides outside the gene matches: 5. The CDR3 sequence: CASSRGQGIDQPQHF. CDR3 DNA: TGCGCCAGCAGCCGGGGACAGGGGATCGATCAGCCCCAGCATTTT.

The V gene is TRBV4-1, the J gene TRBJ2-7; the D gene is possibly TRBD2 (6 bases). CDR1 is MGHRA and CDR2 is YSYEKL in the germline V gene. This CDR3 spans 16 amino acids. With 2 bases removed from V and 0 bases from J, the gap between germline ends came to 14 bases. CDR3 DNA: TGCGCCAGCAGCCAACCTACTAGCAGTAGCTCCTACGAGCAGTACTTC. Translation gives CASSQPTSSSSYEQYF.

This chain joins TRBV30 and TRBJ1-1; D might be TRBD1 (5 bases). Germline assignment: CDR1 GTSNPN and CDR2 SVGIG (reference sequence). V was trimmed by 4 bases and J by 1 base, leaving 13 bases between them. The CDR3 is 14 residues long. The chain's CDR3 is CAWTWQRGNTEAFF. The DNA of the CDR3 is TGTGCCTGGACATGGCAAAGGGGGAACACTGAAGCTTTCTTT.